This TCR beta chain was retrieved from a study of cytomegalovirus exposure and HLA in healthy donors. The PCR was carried out with 60 Vbeta primers and 13 Jbeta primers. Assay: immunoSEQ multiplex PCR; the TCRdb copy retains only in-frame clones and omits some. The sample yields approximately 120,000 clones, 73% seen once. The V gene lost 0 bases and the J gene lost 8 bases, with 10 bases spanning the gap. This CDR3 contains 14 residues. Germline values: CDR1 SGHAT, CDR2 FQNNGV. The clonotype originates from a man in his forties in good health and CMV-seronegative. What was sequenced was PBMCs. The chain is built from TRBV11-2 and TRBJ1-4; no clear D. The CDR3 reads CASSLEPSGEKLFF. The CDR3 DNA sequence: TGTGCCAGCAGCTTAGAGCCTAGTGGGGAAAAACTGTTTTTT.